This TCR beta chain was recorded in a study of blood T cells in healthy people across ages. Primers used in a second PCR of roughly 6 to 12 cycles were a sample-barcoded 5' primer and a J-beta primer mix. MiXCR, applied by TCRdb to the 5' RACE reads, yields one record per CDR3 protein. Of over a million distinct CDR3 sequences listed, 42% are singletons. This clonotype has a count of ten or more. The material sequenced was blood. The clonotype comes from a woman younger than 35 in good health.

CDR3 sequence reads: CASSAYGGRNTEAFF. In nucleotides, the CDR3 is TGTGCCAGCAGTGCGTATGGGGGCAGGAACACTGAAGCTTTCTTT. This chain uses TRBV6-2 or TRBV6-3 with TRBJ1-1, with D possibly being TRBD1 (6 bases). Trimming shortened V by 5 bases and J by 1 base, and 14 bases separated the two germline ends. Germline CDR1 MNHEY, CDR2 SVGEGT. The CDR3 contains 15 residues.